This T cell receptor (beta chain) is from a study of T cells expressing NK-cell markers. On the study more broadly: The eight sequenced donors comprised seven who were HCMV-seropositive and one who was seronegative.

Germline V CDR1 and CDR2: KGHSH, LQKENI. This CDR3 is 12 amino acids long. From its re-call of the 5' RACE reads, TCRdb lists each CDR3 protein once, without DNA. Its table records about 550,000 distinct CDR3 sequences. The sequence derives from a man between 18 and 35 years old in good health. Sequencing was done on a sample of blood T cells: a sorted CD56 or NKG2C T cell subset, CD4+ or CD8+ T cells, or bulk PBMC T cells (not recorded which). The chain is built from TRBV18 and TRBJ2-2. CDR3 in amino acids: CASSPVEGELFF. The variable domain in full, with the rest retrieved from reference TRBV18 and TRBJ2-2, is NAGVMQNPRHLVRRRGQEARLRCSPMKGHSHVYWYRQLPEEGLKFMVYLQKENIIDESGMPKERFSAEFPKEGPSILRIQQVVRGDSAAYFCASSPVEGELFFGEGSRLTVL.